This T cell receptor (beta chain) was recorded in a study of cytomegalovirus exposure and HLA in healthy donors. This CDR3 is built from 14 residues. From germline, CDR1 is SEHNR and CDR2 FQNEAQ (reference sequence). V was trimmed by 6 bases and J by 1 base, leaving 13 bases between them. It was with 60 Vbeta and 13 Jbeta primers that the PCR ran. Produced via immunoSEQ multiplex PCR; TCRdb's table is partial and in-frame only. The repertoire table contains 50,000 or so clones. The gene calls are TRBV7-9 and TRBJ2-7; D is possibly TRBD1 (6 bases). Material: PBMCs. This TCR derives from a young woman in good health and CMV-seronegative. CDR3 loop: CASSFSGASYEQYF. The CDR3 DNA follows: TGTGCCAGCAGTTTTTCAGGGGCATCCTACGAGCAGTACTTC.